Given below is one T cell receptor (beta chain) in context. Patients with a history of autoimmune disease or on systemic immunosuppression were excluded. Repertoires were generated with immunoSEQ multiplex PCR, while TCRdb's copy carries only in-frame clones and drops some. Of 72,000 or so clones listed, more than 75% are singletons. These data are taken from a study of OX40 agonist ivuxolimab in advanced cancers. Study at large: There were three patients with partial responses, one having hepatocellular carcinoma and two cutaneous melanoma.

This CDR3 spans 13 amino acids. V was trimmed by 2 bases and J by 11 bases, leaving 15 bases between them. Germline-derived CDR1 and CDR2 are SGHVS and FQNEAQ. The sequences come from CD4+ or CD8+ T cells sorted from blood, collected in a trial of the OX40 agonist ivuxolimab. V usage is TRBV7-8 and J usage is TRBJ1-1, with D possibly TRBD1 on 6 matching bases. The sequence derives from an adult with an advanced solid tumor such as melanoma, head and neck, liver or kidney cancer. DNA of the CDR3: TGTGCCAGCAGCTTACAAAGCGGACAGTTCGCTTTCTTT. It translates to CASSLQSGQFAFF. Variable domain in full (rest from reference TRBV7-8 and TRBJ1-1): GAGVSQSPRYKVAKRGQDVALRCDPISGHVSLFWYQQALGQGPEFLTYFQNEAQLDKSGLPSDRFFAERPEGSVSTLKIQRTQQEDSAVYLCASSLQSGQFAFFGQGTRLTVV.